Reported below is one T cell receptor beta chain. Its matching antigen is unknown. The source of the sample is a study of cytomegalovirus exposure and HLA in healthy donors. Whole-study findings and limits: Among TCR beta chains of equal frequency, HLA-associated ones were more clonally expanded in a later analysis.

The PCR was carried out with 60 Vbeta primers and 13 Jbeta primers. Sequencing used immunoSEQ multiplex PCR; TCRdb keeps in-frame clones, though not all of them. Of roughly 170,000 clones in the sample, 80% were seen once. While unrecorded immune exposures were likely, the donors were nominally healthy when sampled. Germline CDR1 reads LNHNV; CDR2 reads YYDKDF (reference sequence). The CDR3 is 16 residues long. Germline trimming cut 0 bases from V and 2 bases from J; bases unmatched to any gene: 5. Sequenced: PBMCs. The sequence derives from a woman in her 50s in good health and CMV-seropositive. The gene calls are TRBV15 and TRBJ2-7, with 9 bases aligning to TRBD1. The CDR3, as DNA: TGTGCCACCAGCAGAGATGCGGGACAGGGCCCCTACGAGCAGTACTTC. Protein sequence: CATSRDAGQGPYEQYF.